This TCR beta chain came from a study of blood T cell repertoires in COVID-19. Study details: PBMCs, B-cell-depleted T cells, or T cells provided the cDNA or gDNA that made up the material.

The CDR3 spans 18 residues. V gave up 6 bases and J gave up 6 bases; unmatched junction bases: 19. Germline CDR1 and CDR2: LNHDA and SQIVND (reference sequence). Original analysis: Nucleated cell counts were estimated from reference gene primer amplification. Measured with immunoSEQ multiplex PCR; TCRdb has only the in-frame clones, and not every one. V, J and clone size are taken as reported in that table, and D and trimming were inferred from the DNA itself. The data show about 350,000 clones, roughly 89% seen once. The V call is TRBV19, the J call TRBJ1-4; 7 positions agree with TRBD1. The TCR comes from a woman aged 18-29 years who had recovered from COVID-19. The sequenced sample consisted of peripheral blood. The DNA for the CDR3 is TGTGCCAGTAGAACGCAGGGGGGTCGTATAGGATGGGATGAAAAACTGTTTTTT. Protein sequence: CASRTQGGRIGWDEKLFF. The variable domain in full, completed from reference TRBV19 and TRBJ1-4, reads DGGITQSPKYLFRKEGQNVTLSCEQNLNHDAMYWYRQDPGQGLRLIYYSQIVNDFQKGDIAEGYSVSREKKESFPLTVTSAQKNPTAFYLCASRTQGGRIGWDEKLFFGSGTQLSVL.